These 27 T cell receptor beta chains were all obtained from the same sample, sequenced in a study of blood T cell repertoires in COVID-19. Method: immunoSEQ multiplex PCR; TCRdb's copy keeps in-frame clones and lacks some. This sample has over 200,000 clones, with about 91% found just once. The sample taken for sequencing was PBMCs or T cells enriched from blood (not recorded which). The receptors derive from a woman between 40 and 55 years old with acute COVID-19.

The chain recombines TRBV11-3 with TRBJ2-1; TRBD1 aligns across 9 bases. CDR1 SGHNT and CDR2 YENEEA come from the germline V gene. V trimming: 3 bases; J trimming: 5 bases; junction bases outside the gene matches: 8. CDR3 length equals 16 residues. CDR3 region: CASSFEAGTGNNEQFF. The DNA of the CDR3 is TGTGCCAGCAGCTTTGAAGCCGGGACAGGGAACAATGAGCAGTTCTTC.

Worth noting for this clone: Other DNA sequences of this sample code for an identical CDR3. The chain links TRBV2 to TRBJ2-3; no clear D gene. Germline V gene sequence: CDR1 SNHLY, CDR2 FYNNEI. The CDR3 contains 11 residues. Trimming took 5 bases from V and 3 from J, leaving 3 bases between them. The CDR3 spells CASSLTDTQYF. DNA of the CDR3: TGTGCCAGCAGTTTAACAGATACGCAGTATTTT.

The chain is built from TRBV6-4 and TRBJ1-2; D may be TRBD1 (5 bases). Germline-derived CDR1 and CDR2 are MRHNA and SNTAGT. Trimming cost V 7 bases and J 4 bases, with 19 bases left between them. The CDR3 contains 15 residues. CDR3 nucleotides: TGTGCCAGCATGCCTTACGCGGGGGGTAGCTATGGCTACACCTTC. Amino acid sequence: CASMPYAGGSYGYTF.

The chain has TRBV19 and TRBJ2-2; 7 bases agree with TRBD2. Germline values: CDR1 LNHDA, CDR2 SQIVND (reference sequence). Unmatched junction bases numbered 1, after V lost 2 bases and J lost 4 bases. This CDR3 contains 14 residues. CDR3 amino acids: CASSIKRGTGELFF. The CDR3 DNA follows: TGTGCCAGTAGTATAAAGCGGGGCACCGGGGAGCTGTTTTTT.

The V and J genes are TRBV14 and TRBJ1-1; D gene unclear. The V and J ends lost 3 bases and 4 bases respectively, with 12 bases between them. This CDR3 contains 14 residues. Germline V gives CDR1 SGHDN, CDR2 FVKESK. The CDR3 region is CASSHREEGTEAFF. CDR3 DNA: TGTGCCAGCAGCCATCGGGAGGAGGGCACTGAAGCTTTCTTT.

The chain has TRBV2 and TRBJ2-3; D possibly corresponds to TRBD1 (6 bases). The CDR3 runs to 14 residues. The germline gives CDR1 SNHLY, CDR2 FYNNEI. Trimming cost V 4 bases and J 4 bases, with 12 bases left between them. In nucleotides, the CDR3 is TGTGCCAGCAGTGCTGACAGGCGATCAGATACGCAGTATTTT. This sequence encodes CASSADRRSDTQYF.

This chain links TRBV30 with TRBJ1-2; D may be TRBD1 (6 bases). Germline values: CDR1 GTSNPN, CDR2 SVGIG (reference sequence). Trimming cost V 2 bases and J 3 bases, with 10 bases left between them. The CDR3 is 13 amino acids. CDR3 DNA: TGTGCCTGGAGTTCGGGACACGACTATGGCTACACCTTC. It specifies CAWSSGHDYGYTF.

The chain couples TRBV10-2 to TRBJ2-3, with 9 bases lining up with TRBD2. Germline values: CDR1 WSHSY, CDR2 SAAADI. The V segment lost 6 bases and the J segment 2 bases; nucleotides outside the gene matches: 6. The CDR3 runs 15 residues. Written as DNA, the CDR3 is TGCGCCAGCAGATACGGGACTAGCAACACAGATACGCAGTATTTT. Translated: CASRYGTSNTDTQYF.

This chain links TRBV30 with TRBJ1-6; D ambiguous. The V and J ends lost 0 bases and 8 bases respectively, with 14 bases between them. Germline CDR1 reads GTSNPN; CDR2 reads SVGIG (reference sequence). This CDR3 contains 15 residues. CDR3 in amino acids: CAWSVGSLRDSPLHF. The CDR3 DNA is TGTGCCTGGAGTGTCGGCAGCCTTCGGGATTCACCCCTCCACTTT.

CDR3 residues: CASSARVQETQYF. In DNA form, the CDR3 reads TGTGCCAGCAGCGCCAGGGTCCAAGAGACCCAGTACTTC. The chain recombines TRBV7-2 with TRBJ2-5; weak D call: TRBD1 (5 bases). Per germline, CDR1 SGHTA and CDR2 FQGNSA. The length of the CDR3 is 13 residues. The ends were cut back, 5 bases at V and 1 base at J, with 8 bases in the middle.

V is TRBV6-2 or TRBV6-3 and J is TRBJ2-2, with 7 bases identical to TRBD2. V was clipped by 6 bases and J by 1 base; unmatched bases: 5. This CDR3 is built from 15 residues. Germline V gene data show CDR1 as MNHEY and CDR2 as SVGEGT. CDR3 in amino acids: CASSGPGGNTGELFF. CDR3 coding DNA: TGTGCCAGCAGCGGGCCGGGGGGGAACACCGGGGAGCTGTTTTTT.

This clone was found a few times. This chain connects TRBV18 to TRBJ1-1; 8 positions agree with TRBD1. The trim removed 5 bases at V and 1 base at J, leaving 9 bases unmatched. Germline assignment: CDR1 KGHSH and CDR2 LQKENI. The CDR3 runs 16 residues. DNA of the CDR3: TGTGCCAGCTCAAAGGGACAGGCCAACCGGAACACTGAAGCTTTCTTT. Its protein is CASSKGQANRNTEAFF.

The chain combines TRBV7-9 with TRBJ1-2; 10 bases map to TRBD1. Trimming removed 5 bases from V and 5 bases from J; junction bases left unmatched: 11. There are 16 residues in the CDR3. Per the germline V gene, CDR1 is SEHNR and CDR2 is FQNEAQ (reference sequence). The CDR3 DNA follows: TGTGCCAGCAGCCCCAGCGGGACAGGGGACCGATATGGCTACACCTTC. Translated: CASSPSGTGDRYGYTF. Supplemented by reference TRBV7-9 and TRBJ1-2, the full variable domain reads DTGVSQNPRHKITKRGQNVTFRCDPISEHNRLYWYRQTLGQGPEFLTYFQNEAQLEKSRLLSDRFSAERPKGSFSTLEIQRTEQGDSAMYLCASSPSGTGDRYGYTFGSGTRLTVV.

The rearrangement joins TRBV6-5 to TRBJ1-6; perhaps TRBD1 as D (6 bases). The V end lost 4 bases, the J end lost 0 bases, and 10 bases lay between the germline ends. The V gene's germline CDR1 is MNHEY and CDR2 SVGAGI. The CDR3 contains 16 residues. The CDR3 spells CASSSQGNSYNSPLHF. CDR3 sequence (DNA): TGTGCCAGCAGTTCCCAGGGGAACTCCTATAATTCACCCCTCCACTTT.

In its sample, this clone was seen a few times. The chain combines TRBV6-8 with TRBJ2-4, with TRBD1 as a possible D gene (6 bases). The germline gives CDR1 MNHGY, CDR2 SAAAGT. This CDR3 spans 16 amino acids. With 4 bases removed from V and 0 bases from J, the gap between germline ends came to 13 bases. CDR3 residues: CASSSGTSIAKNIQYF. As DNA, the CDR3 is TGTGCCAGCAGTTCCGGGACATCCATAGCCAAAAACATTCAGTACTTC.

J is TRBJ1-4 and V is TRBV4-3; 9 bases agree with TRBD1. CDR1 and CDR2 from the germline V gene are LGHNA and YSLEER. The CDR3 sequence is 16 residues long. The V segment lost 0 bases and the J segment 4 bases; nucleotides outside the gene matches: 3. CDR3 in amino acids: CASSQDGQGLNEKLFF. In nucleotides, the CDR3 is TGCGCCAGCAGCCAAGATGGACAGGGGCTTAATGAAAAACTGTTTTTT.

The chain recombines TRBV5-4 with TRBJ1-2; 8 nucleotides match TRBD1. V gave up 9 bases and J gave up 8 bases; unmatched junction bases: 21. The CDR3 loop spans 16 amino acids. CDR1 is SGHNT and CDR2 is YYREEE in the germline V gene (reference sequence). The CDR3 sequence is CATPALGQGQLGGYTF. The CDR3 DNA is TGTGCCACCCCAGCTCTCGGACAGGGACAACTAGGGGGCTACACCTTC.

The gene calls are TRBV5-4 and TRBJ1-2; TRBD1 is a possible D gene (5 bases). Germline CDR1 and CDR2: SGHNT and YYREEE (reference sequence). V dropped 3 bases and J dropped 7 bases, with 10 bases sitting between them. The CDR3 is 12 amino acids. The CDR3 here is CASSSDIGGYTF. The CDR3 DNA follows: TGTGCCAGCAGCTCGGACATAGGTGGCTACACCTTC. The full variable domain, in which reference TRBV5-4 and TRBJ1-2 provide the parts outside the CDR3, is ETGVTQSPTHLIKTRGQQVTLRCSSQSGHNTVSWYQQALGQGPQFIFQYYREEENGRGNFPPRFSGLQFPNYSSELNVNALELDDSALYLCASSSDIGGYTFGSGTRLTVV.

There are a few counts of this clone. The rearrangement joins TRBV30 to TRBJ2-2, with unresolved D. The CDR3 loop spans 12 amino acids. Trimming removed 5 bases from V and 2 bases from J, with 6 bases in between. From germline, CDR1 is GTSNPN and CDR2 SVGIG (reference sequence). The CDR3 loop is CAWGLNTGELFF. DNA for the CDR3: TGTGCCTGGGGTCTAAACACCGGGGAGCTGTTTTTT.

This clone has just a few counts. The rearrangement joins TRBV19 to TRBJ1-1; D ambiguous. This CDR3 has 13 residues. Trimming shortened V by 3 bases and J by 1 base, and 6 bases separated the two germline ends. Germline values: CDR1 LNHDA, CDR2 SQIVND (reference sequence). Here the CDR3 DNA reads TGTGCCAGTAGTATGTACACGAACACTGAAGCTTTCTTT. Its protein is CASSMYTNTEAFF.

V gene TRBV7-2 combines with J gene TRBJ2-3; 11 bases are a match to TRBD1. With V trimmed by 5 bases and J by 3 bases, 4 bases remained unmatched. Germline CDR1 reads SGHTA; CDR2 reads FQGNSA. The CDR3 covers 15 residues. The CDR3 DNA is TGTGCCAGCAGCAATTGGGACAGGGGGACAGATACGCAGTATTTT. Translated, it gives CASSNWDRGTDTQYF.

The chain is built from TRBV5-4 and TRBJ1-6; 10 nucleotides agree with TRBD1. The CDR3 has 15 residues. The junction had 6 bases not matched to a gene; V was cut back by 4 bases and J by 8 bases. Germline V lookup: CDR1 SGHNT, CDR2 YYREEE (reference sequence). The CDR3 loop reads CASSPTGGAYSPLHF. CDR3 DNA sequence: TGTGCCAGCAGCCCGACAGGGGGCGCGTATTCACCCCTCCACTTT. The full variable domain, with the rest looked up from reference TRBV5-4 and TRBJ1-6, is ETGVTQSPTHLIKTRGQQVTLRCSSQSGHNTVSWYQQALGQGPQFIFQYYREEENGRGNFPPRFSGLQFPNYSSELNVNALELDDSALYLCASSPTGGAYSPLHFGNGTRLTVT.

The V and J genes are TRBV7-2 and TRBJ2-3, with D perhaps matching TRBD2 (5 bases). V gave up 3 bases and J gave up 5 bases, with 24 bases separating them. CDR3 length equals 18 residues. Germline CDR1 and CDR2: SGHTA and FQGNSA. The CDR3 region has the DNA TGTGCCAGCAGCTTTAATGCCGGCGGAGCTAGCCGGGTAGATACGCAGTATTTT. Translation: CASSFNAGGASRVDTQYF.

The CDR3 spells CASSVQGTGNQPQHF. The CDR3 region has the DNA TGTGCCAGCAGCGTACAGGGTACAGGCAATCAGCCCCAGCATTTT. The rearrangement uses TRBV2 and TRBJ1-5; a possible D gene is TRBD1 (6 bases). V was cut by 6 bases and J by 2 bases, with 14 bases left in between. In germline, CDR1 is SNHLY, CDR2 FYNNEI. The CDR3 length is 15 residues.

This clone has just one count. In DNA form, the CDR3 reads TGTGCCAGCAGCGGCGGGCCGGCCCGCGTCCAAGAGACCCAGTACTTC. This translates into CASSGGPARVQETQYF. This sequence joins TRBV9 and TRBJ2-5, with D perhaps TRBD2 (5 bases). CDR1 is SGDLS and CDR2 is YYNGEE in the germline V gene. The CDR3 spans 16 residues. V lost 3 bases and J 1 base, leaving 16 bases between the germline ends.

This chain uses TRBV29-1 with TRBJ2-5; 10 bases line up with TRBD1. The CDR3 has 14 amino acids. The ends lost 6 bases at V and 3 bases at J; junction bases unmatched: 7. Per germline, CDR1 SQVTM and CDR2 ANQGSEA. This chain's CDR3 is CSVVRQGAEETQYF. For the CDR3, the DNA is TGCAGCGTCGTAAGACAGGGGGCGGAAGAGACCCAGTACTTC.

This clone was seen a handful of times. The chain recombines TRBV10-3 with TRBJ1-1; perhaps TRBD1 as D (5 bases). The CDR3 extends over 12 amino acids. Germline assignment: CDR1 ENHRY and CDR2 SYGVKD. V dropped 10 bases and J dropped 4 bases, with 13 bases sitting between them. The DNA of the CDR3 is TGTGCCACCCGGCGGGGGAGCACTGAAGCTTTCTTT. Protein product: CATRRGSTEAFF.